This T cell receptor (beta chain) was identified in a study of radiation and T cells in renal cell carcinoma. Stated time point: blood 4 weeks post-SBRT, at nephrectomy. Noted treatment: 15 Gy SBRT to primary tumor, nephrectomy 4 weeks later. About this clone itself: What it binds is not known.

The CDR3 length is 16 residues. The V gene's germline CDR1 is GTSNPN and CDR2 SVGIG (reference sequence). Trimming left V 1 base short and J 2 bases short, with 16 bases between. General study points: From baseline, blood top tumor clonotypes peaked at 2 weeks post-radiation.

The protocol was immunoSEQ multiplex PCR, while the TCRdb copy is restricted to in-frame clones and leaves out a portion. The sample has approximately 83,000 clones; 70% to 90% are singletons. The sequence came from a man in his forties or fifties with renal cell carcinoma. The chain uses TRBV30 and TRBJ2-3; no clear D. Sample: blood, taken from a patient whose treatment included radiotherapy and nephrectomy. The CDR3 loop is CAWSGMLSFITDTQYF. In DNA, the CDR3 is TGTGCCTGGAGTGGGATGCTGAGTTTTATCACAGATACGCAGTATTTT.